The present T cell receptor (beta chain) was sequenced within a study of T cell responses to AZD1222 COVID-19 vaccine. CDR3 length equals 11 residues. The germline gives CDR1 MNHNS, CDR2 SASEGT. Trimming removed 0 bases at V and 6 bases at J, with 2 bases between. This clone was observed a handful of times. The data were produced by immunoSEQ multiplex PCR, yet TCRdb's version contains in-frame clones alone and is incomplete. The sample yields around 200,000 clones, 80% to 90% seen once. The specimen comprised peripheral blood, sampled on day 0 of AZD1222 vaccination. This chain uses TRBV6-1 with TRBJ1-2; no firm D call. The receptor comes from an adult in good health. In DNA form, the CDR3 reads TGTGCCAGCAGTGAAGCGGATGGCTACACCTTC. The encoded protein is CASSEADGYTF.